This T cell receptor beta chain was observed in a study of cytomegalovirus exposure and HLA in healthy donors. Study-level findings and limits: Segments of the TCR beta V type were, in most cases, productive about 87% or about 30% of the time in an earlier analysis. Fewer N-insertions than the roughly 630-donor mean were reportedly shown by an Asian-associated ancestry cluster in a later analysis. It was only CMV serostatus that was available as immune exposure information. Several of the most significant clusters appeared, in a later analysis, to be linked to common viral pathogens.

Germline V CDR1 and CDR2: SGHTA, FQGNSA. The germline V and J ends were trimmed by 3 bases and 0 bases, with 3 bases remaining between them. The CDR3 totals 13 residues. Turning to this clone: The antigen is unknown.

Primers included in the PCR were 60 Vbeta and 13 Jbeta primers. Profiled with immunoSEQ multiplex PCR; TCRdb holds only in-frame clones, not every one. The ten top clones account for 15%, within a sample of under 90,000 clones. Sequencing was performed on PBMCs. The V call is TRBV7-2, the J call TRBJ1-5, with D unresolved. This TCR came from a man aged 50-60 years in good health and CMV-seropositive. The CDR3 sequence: CASSFNSNQPQHF. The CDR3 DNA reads TGTGCCAGCAGCTTTAATAGCAATCAGCCCCAGCATTTT.